This TCR beta chain was sequenced in a study of long-term antiretroviral therapy in people with HIV. Across the whole study: When the earliest samples were collected, ART was typically delayed until CD4 counts fell.

The authors ran the immunoSEQ assay, v3.0, at survey level. The assay was immunoSEQ multiplex PCR, and TCRdb's table has in-frame clones only and misses some. The repertoire consists of around 32,000 clones, with around 97% occurring once and the leading ten covering less than 2.5%. V gave up 2 bases and J gave up 0 bases; unmatched junction bases: 8. This CDR3 spans 17 amino acids. Germline V gene sequence: CDR1 SGHTA, CDR2 FQGNSA. The receptor's source is a man aged 25 to 45 with HIV. This specimen was unsorted PBMCs, taken 7.6 years after starting antiretroviral therapy. This rearrangement joins TRBV7-2 to TRBJ2-7; 9 bases align to TRBD2. CDR3 region: CASSLSPSGIYSYEQYF. DNA for the CDR3: TGTGCCAGCAGCTTATCCCCTAGCGGGATCTACTCCTACGAGCAGTACTTC.